This T cell receptor (beta chain) was sequenced during a study of T cells in tuberculosis. Study as a whole: Sequenced TCRs come from CD1B-GMM tetramer-binding T cells. Study conclusions and caveats: Classification accuracy was roughly 90% (AUROC around 0.9) with the GMM-specific repertoire. Active tuberculosis alpha repertoires lay closer to GMM-specific TCRs than controls'. Smaller alpha distances in active tuberculosis partly reflected shorter CDR3-alpha lengths.

Measured with immunoSEQ multiplex PCR; TCRdb has only the in-frame clones, and not every one. The sample contains over 35,000 clones, about 95% of which appear only once. This CDR3 comprises 14 residues. Trimming took 2 bases from V and 3 from J, leaving 5 bases between them. Germline values: CDR1 SEHNR, CDR2 FQNEAQ (reference sequence). There are a few counts of this clone. The antigen is unknown. The chain carries TRBV7-9 and TRBJ1-6; D gene uncertain. The receptor was isolated from a donor aged 10 to 29 with latent tuberculosis or without tuberculosis infection. The sample was PBMCs. The CDR3 is CASSLTGYNSPLHF. CDR3 sequence (DNA): TGTGCCAGCAGCTTAACGGGCTATAATTCACCCCTCCACTTT.